The 4 T cell receptor beta chains presented below share a single source sample, sequenced in a study of blood T cell repertoires in COVID-19 (dated by TCRdb to about 2020). Libraries were constructed by the immunoSEQ multiplex PCR assay. Drawn from immuneACCESS, this table holds only the in-frame rearrangements with V and J called that TCRdb kept. Clones are partly lost; checked studies trace under half to an unresolved V gene and leave the rest unexplained. The table for this sample lists 100,000 to 150,000 clones; around 74% of them were counted only once. The ten most abundant clones make up over 4.5% of the sample. Sequenced sample: peripheral blood. The receptors here all came from a man aged 55 to 70 with acute or convalescent COVID-19.

The chain has TRBV28 and TRBJ2-1; no firm D call. The CDR3 covers 12 residues. Germline CDR1 is MDHEN and CDR2 is SYDVKM. V lost 5 bases and J lost 9, with 11 bases in between. CDR3 residues: CASSRPPGEQFF. CDR3 coding DNA: TGTGCCAGCAGTCGCCCCCCCGGTGAGCAGTTCTTC.

This clone was picked up a small number of times. This chain links TRBV5-1 with TRBJ1-5; TRBD1 matches 7 bases. This CDR3 contains 15 residues. CDR1 is SGHRS, CDR2 YFSETQ, per germline. Germline trimming cut 0 bases from V and 5 bases from J; bases unmatched to any gene: 5. CDR3 sequence: CASSLAAGGHQPQHF. The CDR3 nucleotides are TGCGCCAGCAGCTTGGCGGCAGGGGGGCATCAGCCCCAGCATTTT.

Many counts were recorded for this clone. The rearrangement uses TRBV15 and TRBJ1-2; 7 bases match TRBD1. The CDR3 has 14 amino acids. After removal of 5 bases from V and 3 bases from J, the junction contained 6 bases not matched to a gene. In germline, CDR1 is LNHNV, CDR2 YYDKDF (reference sequence). CDR3 in DNA: TGTGCCACCAGCGGCGGGACAGTTGACTATGGCTACACCTTC. Amino acid sequence: CATSGGTVDYGYTF.

The chain employs TRBV5-6 and TRBJ1-5; D not resolved. The V end lost 0 bases, the J end lost 8 bases, and 9 bases lay between the germline ends. The V gene's germline CDR1 is SGHDT and CDR2 YYEEEE. The CDR3 runs 13 residues. The CDR3 nucleotides read TGTGCCAGCAGCTTGGGCAGCGGGGAGCCCCAGCATTTT. Encoded protein: CASSLGSGEPQHF.